A selection of T cell receptor beta chains follows, all from one sample in a study of T cell responses to AZD1222 COVID-19 vaccine. The data were produced by immunoSEQ multiplex PCR, yet TCRdb's version contains in-frame clones alone and is incomplete. Of more than 85,000 clones listed, over 90% are singletons. The specimen comprised peripheral blood, sampled 28 days after the second AZD1222 dose. The receptors derive from an adult who received the AZD1222 COVID-19 vaccine. CDR3s include the opening cysteine and the closing phenylalanine or tryptophan. The D gene is left open where the match is weak. The size of a clone is reported for some rows only, either as once, few or many, or as a class for expanded clones.

j_call d_call clone_size v_call cdr3_aa cdr3_nt
TRBJ1-4 . once TRBV7-6 CASSYRQAATNEKLFF TGTGCCAGCAGCTACCGACAGGCTGCAACTAATGAAAAACTGTTTTTT
TRBJ2-1 TRBD2 . TRBV11-3 CASSSAAGWNNEQFF TGTGCCAGCAGCTCAGCAGCGGGGTGGAACAATGAGCAGTTCTTC
TRBJ2-1 . . TRBV12-5 CASGLVPMQGQFF TGTGCTAGTGGTTTGGTACCCATGCAGGGACAGTTCTTC
TRBJ2-1 . . TRBV21-1 CASSPIQRTGGGNEQFF TGTGCCAGCAGCCCAATACAGAGGACAGGGGGAGGGAATGAGCAGTTCTTC
TRBJ2-4 . . TRBV11-3 CASSLGAGAKNIQYF TGTGCCAGCAGCTTAGGGGCAGGGGCCAAAAACATTCAGTACTTC
TRBJ2-1 TRBD2 . TRBV28 CASSSTPGRETYNEQFF TGTGCCAGCAGTTCTACCCCAGGGAGGGAAACTTACAATGAGCAGTTCTTC
TRBJ1-1 . . TRBV7-9 CASSLIKDTEAFF TGTGCCAGCAGCTTAATCAAGGACACTGAAGCTTTCTTT
TRBJ2-1 TRBD2 . TRBV10-3 CAIRPSGSGDEQFF TGTGCCATCAGACCTAGCGGGAGTGGGGATGAGCAGTTCTTC
TRBJ1-1 . . TRBV7-9 CASSKPGQRNTEAFF TGTGCCAGCAGCAAGCCTGGACAAAGGAACACTGAAGCTTTCTTT
TRBJ2-1 TRBD2 . TRBV5-1 CASSLGLAGVNEQFF TGCGCCAGCAGCCTAGGACTAGCGGGAGTCAATGAGCAGTTCTTC
TRBJ2-7 TRBD1 few TRBV11-2 CASSWTGGYEQYF TGTGCCAGCAGCTGGACAGGGGGCTACGAGCAGTACTTC
TRBJ1-2 . . TRBV4-1 CASSQVGQPNYGYTF TGCGCCAGCAGCCAAGTCGGTCAGCCTAACTATGGCTACACCTTC
TRBJ1-2 TRBD1 . TRBV11-2 CASSSVTGTDPSCTF TGTGCCAGCAGCTCCGTAACCGGGACAGATCCGTCTTGCACCTTC
TRBJ1-1 . . TRBV7-9 CASSLVGKNTEAFF TGTGCCAGCAGCTTAGTCGGGAAGAACACTGAAGCTTTCTTT
TRBJ1-2 TRBD1 . TRBV6-1 CASSEDHRGRGKGYTF TGTGCCAGCAGTGAAGACCACAGGGGAAGGGGTAAGGGCTACACCTTC
TRBJ1-2 . . TRBV11-2 CASSTGPGAFGYTF TGTGCCAGCAGCACCGGTCCAGGGGCGTTTGGCTACACCTTC
TRBJ1-2 . . TRBV6-5 CASSYSDYGGRNGYTF TGTGCCAGCAGTTACTCCGATTACGGGGGGCGGAATGGCTACACCTTC
TRBJ2-5 TRBD2 . TRBV5-4 CASSLSGGETQYF TGTGCCAGCAGCCTTAGCGGGGGAGAGACCCAGTACTTC
TRBJ1-2 . . TRBV2 CASNPLGLKNYGYTF TGTGCCAGCAATCCCTTGGGACTAAAGAACTATGGCTACACCTTC
TRBJ2-7 . . TRBV5-1 CASSADSSYEQYF TGCGCCAGCAGTGCAGATAGCTCCTACGAGCAGTACTTC
TRBJ1-5 . . TRBV19 CASSMVLTAGLNQPQHF TGTGCCAGTAGTATGGTCCTTACGGCAGGGCTTAATCAGCCCCAGCATTTT
TRBJ1-2 . . TRBV6-5 CASSPQGSGYGYTF TGTGCCAGCAGCCCACAGGGATCCGGCTATGGCTACACCTTC
TRBJ1-2 . . TRBV5-1 CASSLVGVQDYGYTF TGCGCCAGCAGCTTGGTAGGCGTCCAGGACTATGGCTACACCTTC
TRBJ2-7 . . TRBV6-5 CASTWGQEQYF TGTGCCAGCACTTGGGGGCAAGAGCAGTACTTC